This entry is about one T cell receptor beta chain. This specimen belongs to a study of cytomegalovirus exposure and HLA in healthy donors. PCR employed 60 Vbeta and 13 Jbeta primers. Libraries were prepared by immunoSEQ multiplex PCR; TCRdb keeps only in-frame clonotypes and omits some of them. The sample consists of some 150,000 clones, 70% to 80% of them appearing once. This CDR3 region has 15 residues. Germline loops: CDR1 MNHEY, CDR2 SMNVEV (reference sequence). V was pared by 3 bases and J by 0 bases, with 12 bases between. The genes are TRBV27 and TRBJ2-7, with a weak D call TRBD1 (6 bases). The receptor's source is a human donor in good health. Sequencing was done on a sample of PBMCs. The CDR3 reads CASSFQGSNSYEQYF. Written as DNA, the CDR3 is TGTGCCAGCAGTTTTCAGGGGTCGAACTCCTACGAGCAGTACTTC.